The clone carrying this TCR beta chain was observed at least ten times. The antigen remains unidentified. The data derive from a study of regulatory T cells in long-lasting Graves disease. Study findings and constraints: The sample size was small, and this may have reduced accuracy.

Sample time point: newly diagnosed GD, antithyroid drugs for less than 3 months. PBMCs provided the RNA from which the TCR library was made. In building TCR beta libraries, iRepertoire HTBI primers were used together with Arm-PCR of CDR3 regions. TCRdb analysed the multiplex PCR reads with MiXCR anew, one entry per CDR3 protein. This sample has about 500,000 distinct CDR3 sequences; approximately 12% occur once, and the top ten carry 7.5% to 9%. The CDR3 is 15 amino acids. Trimming at V came to 3 bases and at J to 1 base, leaving 5 bases not matched to a gene. CDR1 MNHNS and CDR2 SASEGT come from the germline V gene. In addition, the sample was reused for a study of T cells in Graves' hyperthyroidism and ophthalmopathy.

This sequence joins TRBV6-1 and TRBJ1-1, with 7 bases that match TRBD1. The receptor was isolated from a woman younger than 45 with Graves disease. The specimen comprised peripheral blood mononuclear cells (PBMCs), sampled at new diagnosis, from a patient treated with antithyroid drugs. As DNA, the CDR3 is TGTGCCAGCAGTGACAGGGGGAGAGCGAACACTGAAGCTTTCTTT. The encoded protein is CASSDRGRANTEAFF.